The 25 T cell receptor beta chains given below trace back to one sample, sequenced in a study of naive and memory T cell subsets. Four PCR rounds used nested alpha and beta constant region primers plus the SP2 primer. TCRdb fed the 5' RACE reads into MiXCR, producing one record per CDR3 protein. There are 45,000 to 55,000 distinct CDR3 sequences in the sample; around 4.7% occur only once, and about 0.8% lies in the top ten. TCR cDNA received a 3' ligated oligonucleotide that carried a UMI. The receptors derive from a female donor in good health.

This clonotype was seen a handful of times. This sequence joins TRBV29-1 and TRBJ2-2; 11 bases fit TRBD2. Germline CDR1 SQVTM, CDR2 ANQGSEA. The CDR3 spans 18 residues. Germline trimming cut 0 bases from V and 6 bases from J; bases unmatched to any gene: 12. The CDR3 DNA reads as TGCAGCGTTGAAGAGGGGACTAGCGGTTTCCTGGGGGCCGGGGAGCTGTTTTTT. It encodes CSVEEGTSGFLGAGELFF.

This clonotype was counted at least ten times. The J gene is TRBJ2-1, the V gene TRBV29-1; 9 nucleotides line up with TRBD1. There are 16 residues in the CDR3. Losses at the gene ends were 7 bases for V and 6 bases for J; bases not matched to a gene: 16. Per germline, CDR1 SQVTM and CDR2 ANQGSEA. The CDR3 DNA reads TGCAGCGCCTCCCCGAGGGGGACAGGGTCGGGCAATGAGCAGTTCTTC. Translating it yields CSASPRGTGSGNEQFF.

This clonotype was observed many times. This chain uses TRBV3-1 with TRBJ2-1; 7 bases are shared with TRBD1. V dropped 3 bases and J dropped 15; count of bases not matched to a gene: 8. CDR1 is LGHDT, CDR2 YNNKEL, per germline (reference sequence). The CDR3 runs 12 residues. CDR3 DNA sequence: TGTGCCAGCAGCCAGGGATACAGGGGCCCGTTCTTC. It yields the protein CASSQGYRGPFF.

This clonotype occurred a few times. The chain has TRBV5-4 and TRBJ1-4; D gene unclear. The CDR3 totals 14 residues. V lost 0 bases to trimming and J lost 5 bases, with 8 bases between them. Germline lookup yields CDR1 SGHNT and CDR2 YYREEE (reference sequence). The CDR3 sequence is CASSLGIRNEKLFF. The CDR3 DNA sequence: TGTGCCAGCAGCTTGGGGATACGAAATGAAAAACTGTTTTTT.

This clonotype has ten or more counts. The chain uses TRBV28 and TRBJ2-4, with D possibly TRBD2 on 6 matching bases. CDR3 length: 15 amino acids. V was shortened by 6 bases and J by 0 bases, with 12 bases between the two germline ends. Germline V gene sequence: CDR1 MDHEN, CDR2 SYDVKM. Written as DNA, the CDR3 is TGTGCCAGCAGGGAGGGCGGGACAGCCAAAAACATTCAGTACTTC. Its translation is CASREGGTAKNIQYF.

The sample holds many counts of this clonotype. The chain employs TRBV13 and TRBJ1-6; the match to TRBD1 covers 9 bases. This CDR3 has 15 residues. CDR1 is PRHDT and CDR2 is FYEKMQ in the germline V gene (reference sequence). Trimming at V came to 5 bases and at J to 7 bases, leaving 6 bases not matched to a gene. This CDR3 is CASSTWDRDNSPLHF. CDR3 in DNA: TGTGCCAGCAGCACATGGGACAGGGACAATTCACCCCTCCACTTT. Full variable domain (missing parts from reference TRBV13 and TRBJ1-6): AAGVIQSPRHLIKEKRETATLKCYPIPRHDTVYWYQQGPGQDPQFLISFYEKMQSDKGSIPDRFSAQQFSDYHSELNMSSLELGDSALYFCASSTWDRDNSPLHFGNGTRLTVT.

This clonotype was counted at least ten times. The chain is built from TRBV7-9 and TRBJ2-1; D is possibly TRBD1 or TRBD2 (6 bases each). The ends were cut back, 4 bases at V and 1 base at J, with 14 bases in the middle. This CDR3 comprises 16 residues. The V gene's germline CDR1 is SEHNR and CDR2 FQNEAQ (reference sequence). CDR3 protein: CASSSLGGSSYNEQFF. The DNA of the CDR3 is TGTGCCAGCAGCTCCCTAGGGGGGAGTTCCTACAATGAGCAGTTCTTC.

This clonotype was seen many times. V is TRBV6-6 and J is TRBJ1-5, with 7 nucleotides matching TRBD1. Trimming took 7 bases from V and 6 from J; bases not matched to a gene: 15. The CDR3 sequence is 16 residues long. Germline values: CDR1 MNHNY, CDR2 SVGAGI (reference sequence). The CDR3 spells CASTTRTGPMFQPQHF. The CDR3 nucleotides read TGTGCCAGCACCACTCGGACAGGCCCCATGTTTCAGCCCCAGCATTTT.

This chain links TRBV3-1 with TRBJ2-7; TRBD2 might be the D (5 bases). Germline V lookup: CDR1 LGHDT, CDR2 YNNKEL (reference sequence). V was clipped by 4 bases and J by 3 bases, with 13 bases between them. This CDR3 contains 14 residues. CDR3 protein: CASSRHSDYYEQYF. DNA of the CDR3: TGTGCCAGCAGCCGACATAGCGATTACTACGAGCAGTACTTC.

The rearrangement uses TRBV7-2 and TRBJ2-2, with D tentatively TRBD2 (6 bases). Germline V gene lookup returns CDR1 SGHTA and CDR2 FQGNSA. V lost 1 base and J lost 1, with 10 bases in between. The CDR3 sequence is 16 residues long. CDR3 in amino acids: CASSLGGSGNTGELFF. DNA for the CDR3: TGTGCCAGCAGCTTAGGAGGTAGCGGGAACACCGGGGAGCTGTTTTTT.

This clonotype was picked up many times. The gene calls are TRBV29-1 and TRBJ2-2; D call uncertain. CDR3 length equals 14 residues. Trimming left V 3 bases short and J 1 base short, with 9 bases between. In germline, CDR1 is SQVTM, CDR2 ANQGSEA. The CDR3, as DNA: TGCAGCGTTGATTTACAGCAGAACACCGGGGAGCTGTTTTTT. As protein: CSVDLQQNTGELFF.

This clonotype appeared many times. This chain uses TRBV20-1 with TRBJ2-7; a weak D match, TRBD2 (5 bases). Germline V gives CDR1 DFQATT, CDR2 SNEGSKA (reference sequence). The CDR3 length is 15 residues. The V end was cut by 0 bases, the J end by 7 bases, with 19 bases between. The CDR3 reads CSARDRTRDLREQYF. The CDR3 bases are TGCAGTGCTAGAGATCGGACTCGAGATTTGAGGGAGCAGTACTTC.

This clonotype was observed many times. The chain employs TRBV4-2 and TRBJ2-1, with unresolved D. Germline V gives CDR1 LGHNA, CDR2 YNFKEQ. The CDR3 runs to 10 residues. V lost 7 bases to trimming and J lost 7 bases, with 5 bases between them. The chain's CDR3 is CASKRNEQFF. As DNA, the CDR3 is TGTGCCAGCAAGAGGAATGAGCAGTTCTTC.

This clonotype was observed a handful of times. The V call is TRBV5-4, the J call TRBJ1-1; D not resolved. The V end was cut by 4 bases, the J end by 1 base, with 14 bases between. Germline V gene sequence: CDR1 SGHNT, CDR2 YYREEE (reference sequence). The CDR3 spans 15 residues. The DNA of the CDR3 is TGTGCCAGCAGCCCACACCCGACCCCGAACACTGAAGCTTTCTTT. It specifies CASSPHPTPNTEAFF. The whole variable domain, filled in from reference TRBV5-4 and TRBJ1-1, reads ETGVTQSPTHLIKTRGQQVTLRCSSQSGHNTVSWYQQALGQGPQFIFQYYREEENGRGNFPPRFSGLQFPNYSSELNVNALELDDSALYLCASSPHPTPNTEAFFGQGTRLTVV.

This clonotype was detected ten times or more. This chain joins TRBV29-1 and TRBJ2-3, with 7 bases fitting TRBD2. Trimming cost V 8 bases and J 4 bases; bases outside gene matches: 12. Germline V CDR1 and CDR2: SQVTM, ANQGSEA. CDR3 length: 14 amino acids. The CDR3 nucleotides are TGCAGCCCCGGAGGTGAGGGAGGGGCAGATACGCAGTATTTT. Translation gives CSPGGEGGADTQYF.

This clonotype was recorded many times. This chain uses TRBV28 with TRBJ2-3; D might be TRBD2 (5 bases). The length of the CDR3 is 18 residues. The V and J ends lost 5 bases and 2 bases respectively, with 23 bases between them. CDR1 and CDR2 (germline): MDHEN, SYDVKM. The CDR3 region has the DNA TGTGCCAGCAGTCAAAATGTCCCCCGGGGAACGGCCACAGATACGCAGTATTTT. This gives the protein CASSQNVPRGTATDTQYF. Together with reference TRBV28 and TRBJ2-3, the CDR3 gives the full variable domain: DVKVTQSSRYLVKRTGEKVFLECVQDMDHENMFWYRQDPGLGLRLIYFSYDVKMKEKGDIPEGYSVSREKKERFSLILESASTNQTSMYLCASSQNVPRGTATDTQYFGPGTRLTVL.

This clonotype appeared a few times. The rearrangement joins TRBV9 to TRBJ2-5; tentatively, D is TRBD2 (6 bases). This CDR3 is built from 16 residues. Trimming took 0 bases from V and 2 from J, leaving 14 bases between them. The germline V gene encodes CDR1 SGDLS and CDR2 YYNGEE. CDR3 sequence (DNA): TGTGCCAGCAGCGTAGCTCCTCGGGAGCAACAAGAGACCCAGTACTTC. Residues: CASSVAPREQQETQYF.

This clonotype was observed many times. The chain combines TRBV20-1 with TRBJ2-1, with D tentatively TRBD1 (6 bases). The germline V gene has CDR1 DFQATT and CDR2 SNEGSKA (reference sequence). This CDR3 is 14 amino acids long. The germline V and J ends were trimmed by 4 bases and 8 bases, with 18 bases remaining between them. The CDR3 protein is CSAKFWTAWDEQFF. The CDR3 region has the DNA TGCAGTGCTAAATTTTGGACAGCCTGGGATGAGCAGTTCTTC.

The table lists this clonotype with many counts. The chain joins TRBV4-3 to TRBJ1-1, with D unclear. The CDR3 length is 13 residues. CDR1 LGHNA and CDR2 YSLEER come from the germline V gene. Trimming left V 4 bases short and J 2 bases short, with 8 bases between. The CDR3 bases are TGCGCCAGCAGCCCCCGGACTAACACTGAAGCTTTCTTT. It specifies CASSPRTNTEAFF.

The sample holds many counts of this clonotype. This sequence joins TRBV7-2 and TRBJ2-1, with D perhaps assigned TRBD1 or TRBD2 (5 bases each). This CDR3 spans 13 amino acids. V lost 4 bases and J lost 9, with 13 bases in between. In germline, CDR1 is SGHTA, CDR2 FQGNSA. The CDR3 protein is CASSYGTPAEQFF. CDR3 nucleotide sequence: TGTGCCAGCAGCTACGGGACCCCGGCTGAGCAGTTCTTC.

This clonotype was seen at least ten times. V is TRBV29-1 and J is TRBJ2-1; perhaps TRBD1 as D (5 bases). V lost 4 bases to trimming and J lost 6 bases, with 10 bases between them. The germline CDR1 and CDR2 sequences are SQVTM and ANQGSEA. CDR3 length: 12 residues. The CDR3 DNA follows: TGCAGCGTTGCAGGGTTCGTCAATGAGCAGTTCTTC. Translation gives CSVAGFVNEQFF.

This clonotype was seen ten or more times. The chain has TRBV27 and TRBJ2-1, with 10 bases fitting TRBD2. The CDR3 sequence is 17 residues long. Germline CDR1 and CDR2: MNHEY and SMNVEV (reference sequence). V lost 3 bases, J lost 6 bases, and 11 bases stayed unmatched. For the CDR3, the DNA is TGTGCCAGCAGTTTCAGGCCTAGCGGGAGACGTCGCAATGAGCAGTTCTTC. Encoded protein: CASSFRPSGRRRNEQFF.

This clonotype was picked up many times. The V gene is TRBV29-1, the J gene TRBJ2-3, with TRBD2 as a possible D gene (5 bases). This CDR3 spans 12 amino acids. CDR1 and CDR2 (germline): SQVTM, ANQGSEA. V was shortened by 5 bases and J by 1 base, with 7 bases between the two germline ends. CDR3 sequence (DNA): TGCAGCGTTAATAGCGGCACAGATACGCAGTATTTT. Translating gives CSVNSGTDTQYF.

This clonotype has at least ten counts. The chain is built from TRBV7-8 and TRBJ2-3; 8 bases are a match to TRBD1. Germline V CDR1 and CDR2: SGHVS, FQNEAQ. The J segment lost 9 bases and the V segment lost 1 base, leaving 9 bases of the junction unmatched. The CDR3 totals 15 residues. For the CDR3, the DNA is TGTGCCAGCAGCTTAGATCTGCAGGGGGCGAGGACGCAGTATTTT. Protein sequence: CASSLDLQGARTQYF.

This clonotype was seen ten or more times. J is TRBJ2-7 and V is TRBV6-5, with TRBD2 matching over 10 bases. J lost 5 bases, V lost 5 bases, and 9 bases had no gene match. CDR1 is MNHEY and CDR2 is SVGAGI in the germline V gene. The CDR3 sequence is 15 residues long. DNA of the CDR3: TGTGCCAGCAGTACCACGGGACTAGCGTCCCACGAGCAGTACTTC. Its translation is CASSTTGLASHEQYF.